These 8 T cell receptor beta chains were all obtained from the same sample, sequenced in a study of regulatory T cells in long-lasting Graves disease (dated by TCRdb to about 2021). The library was produced with multiplex PCR. Data came from an Illumina HiSeq 4000. To build TCR beta libraries, CDR3 regions were amplified by Arm-PCR using iRepertoire HTBI primers. Through fastp at Q25 and MiXCR, TCRdb rebuilt clones from the public reads, retaining in-frame beta chains. Each CDR3 protein appears once, grouped with its most common genes and DNA. The sample contains 400,000 to 500,000 distinct CDR3 sequences, roughly 21% of them found a single time. The ten top clones hold roughly 7.1% of the sample. What the time point label conveys for this sample: persistent/refractory GD, antithyroid drugs over 5 years with positive TRAb. For both TCR sequencing and RNA sequencing, RNA was extracted from PBMCs using TRIzol.

Sequenced material: peripheral blood mononuclear cells (PBMCs), taken when the disease was refractory, from a patient treated with antithyroid drugs. Every receptor here comes from a female donor with Graves disease.

This sequence joins TRBV19 and TRBJ1-5, with D tentatively TRBD1 (5 bases). V was pared by 6 bases and J by 7 bases, with 10 bases between. CDR3 length equals 12 residues. Germline CDR1 and CDR2: LNHDA and SQIVND (reference sequence). The CDR3 sequence: CASRWGGQPQHF. The CDR3 DNA follows: TGTGCCAGTAGGTGGGGCGGGCAGCCCCAGCATTTT.

This clonotype was seen many times. J is TRBJ1-5 and V is TRBV27, with 8 bases identical to TRBD1. The CDR3 has 14 amino acids. Germline lookup yields CDR1 MNHEY and CDR2 SMNVEV (reference sequence). V gave up 5 bases and J gave up 6 bases; unmatched junction bases: 6. The CDR3 is CASSVTGEVQPQHF. CDR3 sequence (DNA): TGTGCCAGCAGTGTGACAGGGGAGGTTCAGCCCCAGCATTTT.

This clonotype showed up just a few times. The V call is TRBV25-1, the J call TRBJ1-1, with 8 bases matching TRBD1. Germline CDR1 and CDR2: MGHDK and SYGVNS. This CDR3 spans 16 amino acids. The junction had 9 bases not matched to a gene; V was cut back by 6 bases and J by 0 bases. The CDR3 region is CASSMDRDPMNTEAFF. The CDR3 nucleotides read TGTGCCAGCAGCATGGACAGGGACCCTATGAACACTGAAGCTTTCTTT.

The J gene is TRBJ2-3, the V gene TRBV28, with TRBD1 matching over 7 bases. The CDR3 totals 17 residues. The trim removed 5 bases at V and 2 bases at J, leaving 13 bases unmatched. CDR1 is MDHEN, CDR2 SYDVKM, per germline. The CDR3 DNA reads TGTGCCAGCAGTCCGCCCCGACAGGGAAGGGACACAGATACGCAGTATTTT. Protein sequence: CASSPPRQGRDTDTQYF.

In this sample, this clonotype turned up many times. This chain uses TRBV3-1 with TRBJ2-4; D remains ambiguous. Deletions cut 4 bases from V and 8 bases from J, with 9 bases between. CDR1 LGHDT and CDR2 YNNKEL come from the germline V gene (reference sequence). This CDR3 comprises 12 residues. The CDR3 protein is CASSLGGDIQYF. In nucleotides, the CDR3 is TGTGCCAGCAGCCTCGGTGGAGACATTCAGTACTTC.

This sequence joins TRBV12-3 or TRBV12-4 and TRBJ2-1, with TRBD1 matching 11 bases. The junction had 2 bases not matched to a gene; V was cut back by 6 bases and J by 4 bases. This CDR3 region has 14 residues. CDR3 residues: CASRDRGRYNEQFF. The CDR3 DNA reads as TGTGCCAGCAGGGACAGGGGGCGTTACAATGAGCAGTTCTTC.

This clonotype has more than one count but fewer than ten. A single base separates this from a much larger clone, so it may be a read error. This CDR3 fails to terminate in the conserved phenylalanine or tryptophan, so it likely reflects a read error. The chain has TRBV28 and TRBJ1-6, with TRBD1 matching 8 bases. CDR3 length: 18 residues. Germline V gene lookup returns CDR1 MDHEN and CDR2 SYDVKM. V was pared by 6 bases and J by 7 bases, with 17 bases of the junction left unmatched. This chain's CDR3 is CASSGAGTGHGDNSPLHS. In DNA, the CDR3 is TGTGCCAGCAGCGGCGCGGGGACAGGTCACGGGGACAATTCACCCCTCCACTCT.

This clonotype occurred many times. The V call is TRBV7-2, the J call TRBJ1-6; the D gene is possibly TRBD1 (6 bases). This CDR3 is 15 amino acids long. Germline-derived CDR1 and CDR2 are SGHTA and FQGNSA. Trimming pared 3 bases from V and 13 bases from J, leaving 19 bases between. CDR3 nucleotide sequence: TGTGCCAGCAGCTTTAGTAGGGACAAGGGTTCCCCCCTCCACTTT. This codes for CASSFSRDKGSPLHF.